This T cell receptor (beta chain) was retrieved from a study of shared clonotypes between healthy human individuals. Study-wide context: Used for every donor were three CD4 naive, three CD4 memory, two CD8 naive and one CD8 memory plate. Study results and caveats: Naive subsets usually exceeded memory subsets in estimated richness.

This CDR3 contains 13 residues. The V end was cut by 0 bases, the J end by 5 bases, with 5 bases between. The V gene's germline CDR1 is MNHEY and CDR2 SMNVEV (reference sequence). Produced via immunoSEQ multiplex PCR; TCRdb's table is partial and in-frame only. The sample consists of 550,000 to 800,000 clones, less than 95% of them appearing once. In the case of this clone: No antigen is known for it. Other DNA sequences in the sample encode the same CDR3.

The specimen was memory CD8+ T cells from PBMCs. Regarding subset: CD45RO+ cells pooled with CCR7-negative TemRA cells. The genes are TRBV27 and TRBJ1-5; the D is unclear. This clonotype originated in a man younger than 35 in good health. Some clones in this sample may be carry-over from other donors' samples. The CDR3 sequence: CASSLSGYQPQHF. In DNA, the CDR3 is TGTGCCAGCAGTTTATCGGGGTATCAGCCCCAGCATTTT.